The clone carrying this TCR beta chain has ten or more counts. The antigen remains undetermined. This entry belongs to a study of spatial heterogeneity in lung cancer. Study details: Sequences of the beta chain were consistently detected in greater numbers than alpha-chain sequences. Unique TCR and UMI combinations averaged more than ten appearances each in raw reads. Study findings and constraints: Ubiquitous expanded tumor TCRs appeared in blood more at resection than follow-up.

This CDR3 is 12 amino acids long. In the library, each TCR cDNA molecule bore its own unique molecular identifier. TCRdb recomputed calls from the 5' RACE reads with MiXCR, one row per CDR3 protein. The sample has more than 9,000 distinct CDR3 sequences, around 9.3% seen once; the top ten hold 20% to 30%. Time point meaning: sample taken at primary tumor resection. The sequenced material consisted of unsorted whole RNA from tumor, nontumor lung or frozen PBMC. The rearrangement uses TRBV3-2 and TRBJ1-2; the listed D gene, TRBD1, was not tested against the DNA. TRBV3-2 is a known pseudogene. The sequencing used PBMCs, collected at surgery. The origin of this receptor is a male donor with early-stage non-small cell lung cancer. CDR3 DNA: TGTGCCAGCAGCCAAAAGGGGAAAGGCTACACCTTC. Translation gives CASSQKGKGYTF.